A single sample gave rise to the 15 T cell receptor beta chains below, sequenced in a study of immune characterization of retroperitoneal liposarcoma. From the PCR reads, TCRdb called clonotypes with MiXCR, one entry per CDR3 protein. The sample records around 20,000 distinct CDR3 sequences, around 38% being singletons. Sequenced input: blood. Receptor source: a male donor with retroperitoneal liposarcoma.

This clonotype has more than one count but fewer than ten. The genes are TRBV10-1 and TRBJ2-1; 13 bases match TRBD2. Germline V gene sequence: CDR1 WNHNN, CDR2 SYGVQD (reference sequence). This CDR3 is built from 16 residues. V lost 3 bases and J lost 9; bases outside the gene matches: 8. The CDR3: CASSDGTSGVSGEQFF. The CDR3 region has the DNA TGCGCCAGCAGTGATGGGACTAGCGGGGTGAGCGGTGAGCAGTTCTTC.

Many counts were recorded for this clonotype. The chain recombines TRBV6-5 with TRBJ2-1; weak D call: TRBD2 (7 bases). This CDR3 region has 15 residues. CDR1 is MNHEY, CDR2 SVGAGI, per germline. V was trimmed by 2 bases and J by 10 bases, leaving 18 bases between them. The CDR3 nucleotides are TGTGCCAGCAGTTACACCTCGACAGGACTAGGAGAGCAGTTCTTC. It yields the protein CASSYTSTGLGEQFF.

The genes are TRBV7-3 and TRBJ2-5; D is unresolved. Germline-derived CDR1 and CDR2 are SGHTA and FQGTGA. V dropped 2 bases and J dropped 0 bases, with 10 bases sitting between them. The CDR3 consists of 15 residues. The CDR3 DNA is TGTGCCAGCAGCTTATCCCGGTCGAACCAAGAGACCCAGTACTTC. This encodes CASSLSRSNQETQYF.

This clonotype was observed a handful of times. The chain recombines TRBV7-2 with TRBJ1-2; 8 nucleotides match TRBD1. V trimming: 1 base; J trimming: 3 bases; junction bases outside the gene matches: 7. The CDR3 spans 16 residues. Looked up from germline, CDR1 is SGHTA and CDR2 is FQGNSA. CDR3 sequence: CASSLVPGGWDYGYTF. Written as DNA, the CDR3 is TGTGCCAGCAGCTTAGTTCCAGGGGGCTGGGACTATGGCTACACCTTC. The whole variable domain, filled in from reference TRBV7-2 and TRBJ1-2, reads GAGVSQSPSNKVTEKGKDVELRCDPISGHTALYWYRQSLGQGLEFLIYFQGNSAPDKSGLPSDRFSAERTGGSVSTLTIQRTQQEDSAVYLCASSLVPGGWDYGYTFGSGTRLTVV.

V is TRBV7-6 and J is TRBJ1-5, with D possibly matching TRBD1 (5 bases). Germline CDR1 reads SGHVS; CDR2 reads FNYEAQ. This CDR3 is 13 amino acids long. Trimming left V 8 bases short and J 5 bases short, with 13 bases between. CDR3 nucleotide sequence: TGTGCCAGCTGTGTAGGAGGGGATCAGCCCCAGCATTTT. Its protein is CASCVGGDQPQHF.

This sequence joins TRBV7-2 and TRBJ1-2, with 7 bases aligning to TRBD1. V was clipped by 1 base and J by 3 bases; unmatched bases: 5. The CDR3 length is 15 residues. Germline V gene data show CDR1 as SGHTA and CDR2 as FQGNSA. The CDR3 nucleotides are TGTGCCAGCAGCTTAGTGGGCAGGGGGGACTATGGCTACACCTTC. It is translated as CASSLVGRGDYGYTF.

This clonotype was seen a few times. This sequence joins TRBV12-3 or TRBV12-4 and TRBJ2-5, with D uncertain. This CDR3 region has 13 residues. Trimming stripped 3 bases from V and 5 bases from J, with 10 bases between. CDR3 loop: CASSFDTEETQYF. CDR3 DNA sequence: TGTGCCAGCAGTTTTGACACGGAGGAGACCCAGTACTTC.

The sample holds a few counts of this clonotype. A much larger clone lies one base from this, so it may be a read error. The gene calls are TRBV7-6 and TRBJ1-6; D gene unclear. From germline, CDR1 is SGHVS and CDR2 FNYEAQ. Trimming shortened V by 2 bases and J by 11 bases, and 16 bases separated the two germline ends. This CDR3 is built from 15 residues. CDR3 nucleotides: TGTGCCAGCAGCTTATGGGATGGACCCAATCCACCCCTCCACTTT. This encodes CASSLWDGPNPPLHF.

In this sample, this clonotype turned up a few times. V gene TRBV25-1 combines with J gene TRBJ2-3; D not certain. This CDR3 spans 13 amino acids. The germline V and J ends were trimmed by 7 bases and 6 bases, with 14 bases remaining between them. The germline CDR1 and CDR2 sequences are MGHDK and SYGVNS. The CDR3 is CASTPPSGDTQYF. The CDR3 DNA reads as TGTGCCAGCACCCCCCCCTCGGGTGATACGCAGTATTTT.

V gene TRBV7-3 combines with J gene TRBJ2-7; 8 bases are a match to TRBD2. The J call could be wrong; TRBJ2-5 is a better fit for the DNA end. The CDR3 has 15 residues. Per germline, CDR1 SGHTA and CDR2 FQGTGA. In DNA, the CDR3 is TGTGCCAGCAGCTTACTGGGGAGCGGGAGAGAGACCCAGTACTTC. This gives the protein CASSLLGSGRETQYF.

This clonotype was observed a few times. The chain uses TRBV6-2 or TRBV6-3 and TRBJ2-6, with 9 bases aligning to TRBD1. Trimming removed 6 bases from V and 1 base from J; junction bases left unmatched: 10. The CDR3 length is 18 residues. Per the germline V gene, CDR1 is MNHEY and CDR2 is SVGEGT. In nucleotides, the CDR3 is TGTGCCAGCAGCTTCTCCGGGACAGGGTTATCTGGGGCCAACGTCCTGACTTTC. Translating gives CASSFSGTGLSGANVLTF.

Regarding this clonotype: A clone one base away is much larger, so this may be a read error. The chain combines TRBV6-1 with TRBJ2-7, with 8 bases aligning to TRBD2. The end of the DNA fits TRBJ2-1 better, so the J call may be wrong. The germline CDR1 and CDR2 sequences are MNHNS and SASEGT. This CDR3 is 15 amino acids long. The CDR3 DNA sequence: TGTGCCAGCATCCCCGGGGGGGGACGGTTTCATGAGCAGTTCTTC. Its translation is CASIPGGGRFHEQFF.

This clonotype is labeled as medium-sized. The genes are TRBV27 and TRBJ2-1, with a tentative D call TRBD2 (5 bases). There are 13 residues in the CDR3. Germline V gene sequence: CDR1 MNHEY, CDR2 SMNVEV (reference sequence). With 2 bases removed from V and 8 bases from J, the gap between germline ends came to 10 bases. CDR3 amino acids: CASSLRRMDEQFF. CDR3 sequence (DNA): TGTGCCAGCAGTTTACGGAGGATGGATGAGCAGTTCTTC.

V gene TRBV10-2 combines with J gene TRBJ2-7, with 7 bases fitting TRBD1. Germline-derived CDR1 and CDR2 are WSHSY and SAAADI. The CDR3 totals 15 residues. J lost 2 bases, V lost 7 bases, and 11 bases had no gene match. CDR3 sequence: CASTTGRGTPYEQYF. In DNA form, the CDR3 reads TGCGCCAGCACGACAGGGCGCGGAACACCCTACGAGCAGTACTTC.

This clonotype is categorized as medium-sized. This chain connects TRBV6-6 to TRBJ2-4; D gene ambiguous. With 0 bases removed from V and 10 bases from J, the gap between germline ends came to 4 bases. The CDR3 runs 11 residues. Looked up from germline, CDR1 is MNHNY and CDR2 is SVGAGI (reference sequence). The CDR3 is CASSYSFIQYF. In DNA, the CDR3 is TGTGCCAGCAGTTACTCGTTTATTCAGTACTTC.